One sample yielded the 5 T cell receptor beta chains listed below, sequenced in a study of blood T cell repertoires in COVID-19. The table came from immunoSEQ multiplex PCR; TCRdb's copy has only in-frame clones and leaves some out. The table records 200,000 to 250,000 clones, about nine tenths of them present only once. The sequenced material came from peripheral blood. These receptors were obtained from a man aged 25-45 years who had recovered from COVID-19.

V gene TRBV5-6 combines with J gene TRBJ1-1; possibly TRBD1 for D (6 bases). V was shortened by 2 bases and J by 2 bases, with 13 bases between the two germline ends. Per germline, CDR1 SGHDT and CDR2 YYEEEE. This CDR3 has 15 amino acids. CDR3: CASSLTGGVNTEAFF. The CDR3 DNA follows: TGTGCCAGCAGCTTAACGGGGGGCGTAAACACTGAAGCTTTCTTT.

This clone was detected only once. This rearrangement joins TRBV19 to TRBJ2-1, with 8 bases that match TRBD1. Germline V gene data show CDR1 as LNHDA and CDR2 as SQIVND (reference sequence). The trim removed 8 bases at V and 2 bases at J, leaving 5 bases unmatched. The CDR3 contains 14 residues. CDR3 sequence (DNA): TGTGCCAGTGGGTGGGACAGGACCTACAATGAGCAGTTCTTC. It specifies CASGWDRTYNEQFF.

This sequence joins TRBV12-5 and TRBJ2-5; 10 bases are a match to TRBD1. Germline CDR1 reads LGHNT; CDR2 reads FRNRAP. The CDR3 runs to 13 residues. The trim removed 6 bases at V and 4 bases at J, leaving 2 bases unmatched. This chain's CDR3 is CASGTGGPETQYF. The CDR3 DNA reads as TGTGCTAGTGGGACAGGGGGCCCAGAGACCCAGTACTTC.

The genes are TRBV11-1 and TRBJ1-1; 7 nucleotides match TRBD1. Trimming cost V 1 base and J 4 bases; bases outside gene matches: 3. Germline CDR1 reads SGHAT; CDR2 reads FQDESV (reference sequence). The length of the CDR3 is 14 residues. The CDR3 loop is CASSLGQGGTEAFF. The CDR3 DNA sequence: TGTGCCAGCAGCTTAGGGCAGGGGGGCACTGAAGCTTTCTTT. Full variable domain (missing parts from reference TRBV11-1 and TRBJ1-1): EAEVAQSPRYKITEKSQAVAFWCDPISGHATLYWYRQILGQGPELLVQFQDESVVDDSQLPKDRFSAERLKGVDSTLKIQPAELGDSAMYLCASSLGQGGTEAFFGQGTRLTVV.

The chain carries TRBV4-1 and TRBJ2-2; D call uncertain. The germline gives CDR1 MGHRA, CDR2 YSYEKL. V was trimmed by 1 base and J by 11 bases, leaving 17 bases between them. The CDR3 length is 15 residues. CDR3 region: CASSQAPLTLLELFF. The CDR3 DNA follows: TGCGCCAGCAGCCAAGCCCCCCTTACCTTGCTAGAGCTGTTTTTT.